This record looks at one TCR beta chain sequence and its context. Its antigen remains unknown. Only in-frame clones appear in the TCRdb table, and some are missing; sequencing was by immunoSEQ multiplex PCR. The table includes thousands of clones, about four fifths detected once. J was trimmed by 5 bases and V by 4 bases; bases with no gene match: 4. Germline V lookup: CDR1 SGHRS, CDR2 YFSETQ. This CDR3 comprises 15 residues. Busulfan-fludarabine conditioning, marrow transplant, and cyclophosphamide on days +3 and +4 were administered. This specimen comes from a study of T cells after posttransplantation cyclophosphamide. Study conclusions and caveats: Later post-transplant blood repertoires were often dominated by donor CD8+ memory clones. Tissue-infiltrating T cells from skin or gut overlapped little with blood T cells. TRB clonality was highly associated with recipient CMV seropositivity and reactivation.

This TCR derives from a male patient between 45 and 60 years old who received an allogeneic stem cell transplant from a related donor and was CMV-positive. Some of these T cells may belong to the graft donor. This sample comprised CD4+ T cells sorted from blood, obtained less than 370 days after allogeneic stem cell transplant with posttransplant cyclophosphamide. The chain is built from TRBV5-1 and TRBJ2-2; 11 bases are shared with TRBD2. The CDR3 coding sequence is TGCGCCAGCAGCATGGGACTAGCGGCTACCGGGGAGCTGTTTTTT. It codes for CASSMGLAATGELFF.